The rows below give T cell receptor beta chains drawn from one sample of a study of blood T cell repertoires in COVID-19. The table came from immunoSEQ multiplex PCR; TCRdb's copy has only in-frame clones and leaves some out. The repertoire holds around 130,000 clones, with approximately 87% as singletons. Specimen: peripheral blood. Receptors were obtained from a woman aged 55-75 years with acute or convalescent COVID-19. Both conserved end residues are part of each CDR3. Fields, in order: V gene, J gene, clone size, D gene, CDR3 DNA, CDR3 protein. D genes are given only for firm matches. Clone size is shown for a subset of rows, as once, few, many or a class of expanded clone.

V gene: TRBV6-5; J gene: TRBJ1-5; clone size: NA; D gene: TRBD1; CDR3 DNA: TGTGCCAGCAGGGAGACAGGGGGAAATCAGCCCCAGCATTTT; CDR3 protein: CASRETGGNQPQHF
V gene: TRBV18; J gene: TRBJ2-1; clone size: NA; D gene: NA; CDR3 DNA: TGTGCCAGCTCACTAAAAAACGGGGAAGGTGAGCAGTTCTTC; CDR3 protein: CASSLKNGEGEQFF
V gene: TRBV28; J gene: TRBJ1-3; clone size: NA; D gene: TRBD1; CDR3 DNA: TGTGCCAGCAGTCTGTTGGGACAGCTCTCTGGAAACACCATATATTTT; CDR3 protein: CASSLLGQLSGNTIYF
V gene: TRBV6-5; J gene: TRBJ1-6; clone size: NA; D gene: NA; CDR3 DNA: TGTGCCAGCATACCCGAAGGACAGACTAATTCACCCCTCCACTTT; CDR3 protein: CASIPEGQTNSPLHF
V gene: TRBV6-4; J gene: TRBJ2-2; clone size: NA; D gene: NA; CDR3 DNA: TGTGCCAGCAGCCCAGAGGACATTAACACCGGGGAGCTGTTTTTT; CDR3 protein: CASSPEDINTGELFF
V gene: TRBV19; J gene: TRBJ1-2; clone size: NA; D gene: NA; CDR3 DNA: TGTGCCAGTAGCAGAAACGGAGGGGGCTACACCTTC; CDR3 protein: CASSRNGGGYTF
V gene: TRBV3-1/TRBV3-2; J gene: TRBJ2-1; clone size: NA; D gene: TRBD2; CDR3 DNA: TGTGCCAGCAGCCAGTGGGGGAGGGGCTCCTACAATGAGCAGTTCTTC; CDR3 protein: CASSQWGRGSYNEQFF
V gene: TRBV4-1; J gene: TRBJ2-1; clone size: NA; D gene: NA; CDR3 DNA: TGCGCCAGCAGCCAGGATTTATCACCGGGACTGCAGTTCTTC; CDR3 protein: CASSQDLSPGLQFF
V gene: TRBV19; J gene: TRBJ1-1; clone size: NA; D gene: TRBD1; CDR3 DNA: TGTGCCACCGCGACAGGGGGGCAACTTCTGAACACTGAAGCTTTCTTT; CDR3 protein: CATATGGQLLNTEAFF
V gene: TRBV19; J gene: TRBJ2-1; clone size: few; D gene: TRBD2; CDR3 DNA: TGTGCCAGTAGTATAGGTCGCCTAGCGGGATTCAATGAGCAGTTCTTC; CDR3 protein: CASSIGRLAGFNEQFF
V gene: TRBV3-1/TRBV3-2; J gene: TRBJ1-2; clone size: NA; D gene: TRBD1; CDR3 DNA: TGTGCCAGCAGCCCGACCGGGACAGGGAATGGCTACACCTTC; CDR3 protein: CASSPTGTGNGYTF
V gene: TRBV28; J gene: TRBJ1-1; clone size: NA; D gene: NA; CDR3 DNA: TGTGCCAGCAGTCCCTCGTTGAGGGGACCTGGGGGGAGTAAAGCTTTCTTT; CDR3 protein: CASSPSLRGPGGSKAFF
V gene: TRBV5-4; J gene: TRBJ2-2; clone size: NA; D gene: TRBD2; CDR3 DNA: TGTGCCAGCAGCCCGACTAGCGGGACGTTTTGGGGCGGGGAGCTGTTTTTT; CDR3 protein: CASSPTSGTFWGGELFF
V gene: TRBV28; J gene: TRBJ1-2; clone size: NA; D gene: NA; CDR3 DNA: TGTGCCAGCGTAAGGGGAGGGACAAACTATGGCTACACCTTC; CDR3 protein: CASVRGGTNYGYTF
V gene: TRBV10-2; J gene: TRBJ1-5; clone size: NA; D gene: TRBD1; CDR3 DNA: TGCGCCAGCAGTACAGGGGGCGCGAGCAATCAGCCCCAGCATTTT; CDR3 protein: CASSTGGASNQPQHF
V gene: TRBV7-9; J gene: TRBJ2-2; clone size: NA; D gene: NA; CDR3 DNA: TGTGCCAGCAGCTTAGACGGAAGACTAACACACACCGGGGAGCTGTTTTTT; CDR3 protein: CASSLDGRLTHTGELFF
V gene: TRBV30; J gene: TRBJ2-7; clone size: NA; D gene: NA; CDR3 DNA: TGTGCCTGTGTGATCGGGAGTGGCGAGCAGTACTTC; CDR3 protein: CACVIGSGEQYF
V gene: TRBV2; J gene: TRBJ1-3; clone size: NA; D gene: TRBD1; CDR3 DNA: TGTGCCAGCAGAGGGACAGGGGACGGAAACACCATATATTTT; CDR3 protein: CASRGTGDGNTIYF
V gene: TRBV18; J gene: TRBJ1-1; clone size: NA; D gene: NA; CDR3 DNA: TGTGCCAGCTCACCACAAGGACAGAGGATGGGGACTGAAGCTTTCTTT; CDR3 protein: CASSPQGQRMGTEAFF
V gene: TRBV18; J gene: TRBJ2-3; clone size: NA; D gene: TRBD1; CDR3 DNA: TGTGCCAGCTCACCACCGACCCGCAGGGGGACAGATACGCAGTATTTT; CDR3 protein: CASSPPTRRGTDTQYF
V gene: TRBV3-1/TRBV3-2; J gene: TRBJ2-1; clone size: NA; D gene: TRBD2; CDR3 DNA: TGTGCCAGCAGCCAAGAAATGGGCGGGAGGTACAATGAGCAGTTCTTC; CDR3 protein: CASSQEMGGRYNEQFF
V gene: TRBV11-3; J gene: TRBJ2-4; clone size: NA; D gene: NA; CDR3 DNA: TGTGCCAGCAGCTCGGGACAAATCGACATTCAGTACTTC; CDR3 protein: CASSSGQIDIQYF
V gene: TRBV2; J gene: TRBJ2-3; clone size: once; D gene: TRBD2; CDR3 DNA: TGTGCCAGCAACGTACTAGCGGGAGGGCCCGAAGATACGCAGTATTTT; CDR3 protein: CASNVLAGGPEDTQYF
V gene: TRBV2; J gene: TRBJ1-5; clone size: NA; D gene: TRBD1; CDR3 DNA: TGTGCCAGCACCACGGGACAGGGGAACCAGCCCCAGCATTTT; CDR3 protein: CASTTGQGNQPQHF
V gene: TRBV15; J gene: TRBJ2-7; clone size: NA; D gene: TRBD1; CDR3 DNA: TGTGCCACCAGCAGAGGGACAGGGGGCTACGAGCAGTACTTC; CDR3 protein: CATSRGTGGYEQYF
V gene: TRBV5-4; J gene: TRBJ2-2; clone size: NA; D gene: TRBD2; CDR3 DNA: TGTGCCAGCAGCTCTCAGCGGGAGCTGGTTACCGGGGAGCTGTTTTTT; CDR3 protein: CASSSQRELVTGELFF
V gene: TRBV5-1; J gene: TRBJ2-3; clone size: NA; D gene: NA; CDR3 DNA: TGCGCCAGCAGCCTGTACAGGAGGGGCGATACGCAGTATTTT; CDR3 protein: CASSLYRRGDTQYF
V gene: TRBV6-5; J gene: TRBJ1-2; clone size: NA; D gene: TRBD1; CDR3 DNA: TGTGCCAGCAGACGAGACAGGGGCGGCTATGGCTACACCTTC; CDR3 protein: CASRRDRGGYGYTF
V gene: TRBV24-1; J gene: TRBJ2-3; clone size: NA; D gene: TRBD2; CDR3 DNA: TGTGCCACCAGTGAGTCGGGACTAGCTGTTTCAGATACGCAGTATTTT; CDR3 protein: CATSESGLAVSDTQYF
V gene: TRBV6-1; J gene: TRBJ2-1; clone size: NA; D gene: NA; CDR3 DNA: TGTGCCAGCAGTGACGGGGTTACATACAATGAGCAGTTCTTC; CDR3 protein: CASSDGVTYNEQFF
V gene: TRBV9; J gene: TRBJ1-6; clone size: NA; D gene: NA; CDR3 DNA: TGTGCCAGCAGCGTACAGGCAAATTCACCCCTCCACTTT; CDR3 protein: CASSVQANSPLHF
V gene: TRBV29-1; J gene: TRBJ2-5; clone size: NA; D gene: NA; CDR3 DNA: TGCAGCGTTAAGGGCGGGACAGAGACCCAGTACTTC; CDR3 protein: CSVKGGTETQYF
V gene: TRBV19; J gene: TRBJ2-7; clone size: NA; D gene: TRBD1; CDR3 DNA: TGTGCCAGTAGTCGCCGGGACAGGGGTCCCTACGAGCAGTACTTC; CDR3 protein: CASSRRDRGPYEQYF
V gene: TRBV9; J gene: TRBJ1-2; clone size: NA; D gene: NA; CDR3 DNA: TGTGCCAGCAGCGTAGCGCCACGCGATAACTATGGCTACACCTTC; CDR3 protein: CASSVAPRDNYGYTF
V gene: TRBV30; J gene: TRBJ2-1; clone size: NA; D gene: TRBD2; CDR3 DNA: TGTGCCTGGAGGACTAGCGGGAGGTCCAATGAGCAGTTCTTC; CDR3 protein: CAWRTSGRSNEQFF
V gene: TRBV5-4; J gene: TRBJ1-2; clone size: NA; D gene: TRBD1; CDR3 DNA: TGTGCCAGCAGCCACGACAGGGACTATGGCTACACCTTC; CDR3 protein: CASSHDRDYGYTF
V gene: TRBV7-9; J gene: TRBJ1-2; clone size: few; D gene: TRBD1; CDR3 DNA: TGTGCCAGCAGCTTAGTAACAGGGGATTATGGCTACACCTTC; CDR3 protein: CASSLVTGDYGYTF
V gene: TRBV10-1; J gene: TRBJ2-3; clone size: NA; D gene: NA; CDR3 DNA: TGCGCCAGCCGGGCGGGCGCAGATACGCAGTATTTT; CDR3 protein: CASRAGADTQYF
V gene: TRBV12-5; J gene: TRBJ2-1; clone size: NA; D gene: NA; CDR3 DNA: TGTGCTAGTGGTTTGGTCAGGGGGGATCAGTTCTTC; CDR3 protein: CASGLVRGDQFF
V gene: TRBV2; J gene: TRBJ2-4; clone size: NA; D gene: TRBD2; CDR3 DNA: TGTGCCAGCGGAGAGCTAGCGGGAGGCGCCTCAGCCAAAAACATTCAGTACTTC; CDR3 protein: CASGELAGGASAKNIQYF
V gene: TRBV5-6; J gene: TRBJ1-4; clone size: NA; D gene: TRBD1; CDR3 DNA: TGTGCCAGCAGCCTCACAGGGGCCCGTGAAAAACTGTTTTTT; CDR3 protein: CASSLTGAREKLFF
V gene: TRBV19; J gene: TRBJ1-1; clone size: NA; D gene: NA; CDR3 DNA: TGTGCCAGTAGTGCTCGACAAGAACTGATGAACACTGAAGCTTTCTTT; CDR3 protein: CASSARQELMNTEAFF
V gene: TRBV3-1/TRBV3-2; J gene: TRBJ2-5; clone size: NA; D gene: TRBD2; CDR3 DNA: TGTGCCAGCAGCCAAGACAGCGGGGGCATGTTCTGGGAGACCCAGTACTTC; CDR3 protein: CASSQDSGGMFWETQYF
V gene: TRBV2; J gene: TRBJ2-3; clone size: NA; D gene: NA; CDR3 DNA: TGTGCCAGCAGTGAAGGCCCTTCGGGAGATACGCAGTATTTT; CDR3 protein: CASSEGPSGDTQYF
V gene: TRBV28; J gene: TRBJ2-5; clone size: NA; D gene: TRBD2; CDR3 DNA: TGTGCCAGCAGTTTACAACTAGCGGGACCGGAGACCCAGTACTTC; CDR3 protein: CASSLQLAGPETQYF
V gene: TRBV7-9; J gene: TRBJ2-1; clone size: NA; D gene: TRBD2; CDR3 DNA: TGTGCCAGCAGCTTCACTAGCGGTCTTTACAATGAGCAGTTCTTC; CDR3 protein: CASSFTSGLYNEQFF
V gene: TRBV4-1; J gene: TRBJ1-4; clone size: NA; D gene: TRBD1; CDR3 DNA: TGCGCCAGCAGCCACGGGACAGCAAATGAAAAACTGTTTTTT; CDR3 protein: CASSHGTANEKLFF
V gene: TRBV7-3; J gene: TRBJ2-3; clone size: NA; D gene: TRBD2; CDR3 DNA: TGTGCCAGCAGCTTAGGACTAGCGGGAGGTACGCAGTATTTT; CDR3 protein: CASSLGLAGGTQYF
V gene: TRBV6-1; J gene: TRBJ2-1; clone size: NA; D gene: TRBD2; CDR3 DNA: TGTGCCAGCAGTGACCCCAGCGGGAGGAGCTCCTACAATGAGCAGTTCTTC; CDR3 protein: CASSDPSGRSSYNEQFF